Listed below are T cell receptor beta chains from one sample, sequenced in a study of OX40 agonist ivuxolimab in advanced cancers. The repertoire was sequenced with immunoSEQ multiplex PCR; TCRdb's copy has only in-frame clones and lacks some. The repertoire holds about 83,000 clones, with roughly 93% as singletons. Source: CD4+ or CD8+ T cells sorted from blood, taken in a trial of the OX40 agonist ivuxolimab. All receptors come from an adult with an advanced solid tumor such as melanoma, head and neck, liver or kidney cancer. Both conserved end residues are part of each CDR3. D genes are given only for firm matches. Clone size is not always given. Where it is, it says once, few, many or a class for expanded clones.

TRBV9	-	TRBJ1-3	-	TGTGCCTCCTCAAACAACGCTGGAAACACCATATATTTT	CASSNNAGNTIYF
TRBV7-3	-	TRBJ2-5	-	TGTGCCAGCAGCTTAAATACCTCGCCGGCGGAGACCCAGTACTTC	CASSLNTSPAETQYF
TRBV4-3	-	TRBJ1-4	-	TGCGCCAGCAGCCAAGGACAGGAAAATGAAAAACTGTTTTTT	CASSQGQENEKLFF
TRBV30	-	TRBJ1-2	-	TGTGCCTGGAGTGTACGGGCAGGGAATGGCTACACCTTC	CAWSVRAGNGYTF
TRBV4-3	TRBD1	TRBJ1-1	-	TGCGCCAGCAGCCAGCAAAAGAGGGGGCGGGAAGCTTTCTTT	CASSQQKRGREAFF
TRBV7-9	-	TRBJ2-3	-	TGTGCCAGCAGCTTAATCCGGGGGCCCACAGATACGCAGTATTTT	CASSLIRGPTDTQYF
TRBV10-3	-	TRBJ2-3	-	TGTGCCATCAGTGACCCGACTAAGCCAGATACGCAGTATTTT	CAISDPTKPDTQYF
TRBV19	TRBD2	TRBJ2-1	-	TGTGCCAGTAGTCGTCTAGCGGGAGGGGGGAATGAGCAGTTCTTC	CASSRLAGGGNEQFF
TRBV6-1	-	TRBJ2-3	-	TGTGCCAGCAGTGAGAGGGGCGGTGTGGATACGCAGTATTTT	CASSERGGVDTQYF
TRBV28	-	TRBJ1-5	-	TGTGCCAGCAGTTTAGAACAGTTCAGTCAGCCCCAGCATTTT	CASSLEQFSQPQHF
TRBV7-9	TRBD1	TRBJ2-5	-	TGTGCCAGCAGCCTTCTCCTGGACAGGGGGCGGGAGACCCAGTACTTC	CASSLLLDRGRETQYF
TRBV18	-	TRBJ2-1	-	TGTGCCAGCTCACCACCGATGGGGGACGAGCAGTTCTTC	CASSPPMGDEQFF
TRBV7-2	TRBD2	TRBJ2-5	-	TGTGCCAGCAGCTTAGCGCAGGGAGGGGAGACCCAGTACTTC	CASSLAQGGETQYF
TRBV25-1	TRBD1	TRBJ1-6	-	TGTGCCAGCAGTGACCCAGGGACAGGGGGATATAATTCACCCCTCCACTTT	CASSDPGTGGYNSPLHF
TRBV19	-	TRBJ2-6	-	TGTGCCAGTACCATACTCTCTGGGGCCAACGTCCTGACTTTC	CASTILSGANVLTF
TRBV27	TRBD1	TRBJ1-1	-	TGTGCCAGCAGTTATGGAGGGGGCGGAGAAGGTTGGATGAACACTGAAGCTTTCTTT	CASSYGGGGEGWMNTEAFF
TRBV6-5	-	TRBJ1-1	-	TGTGCCAGCAGTTACAAAAGGAACACTGAAGCTTTCTTT	CASSYKRNTEAFF
TRBV19	TRBD2	TRBJ2-2	-	TGTGCCAGTAGTGCCTCCGGGGGGTCGTTCGGGGAGCTGTTTTTT	CASSASGGSFGELFF
TRBV28	-	TRBJ2-3	-	TGTGCCAGCAGTTTATTTACGGGAGGGGGCACGGGTACGCAGTATTTT	CASSLFTGGGTGTQYF
TRBV7-2	TRBD2	TRBJ2-3	-	TGTGCCAGCAGCTTAGGGCTAGCGGGAGGAGATACGCAGTATTTT	CASSLGLAGGDTQYF
TRBV7-2	-	TRBJ2-2	-	TGTGCCAGCAGCTTAGGCGGAACCGGGGAGCTGTTTTTT	CASSLGGTGELFF
TRBV29-1	-	TRBJ2-1	-	TGCAGCGTTGACAGTTCTTACAATGAGCAGTTCTTC	CSVDSSYNEQFF
TRBV27	TRBD2	TRBJ2-7	-	TGTGCCAGCAGTGTCAATACGGGGGGAAACTACGAGCAGTACTTC	CASSVNTGGNYEQYF
TRBV19	-	TRBJ2-1	-	TGTGCCAGTAGTATATTGGTCGGGAATGAGCAGTTCTTC	CASSILVGNEQFF
TRBV19	-	TRBJ2-7	-	TGTGCCAGTAGTATAGACACGGGACATGCCTACGAGCAGTACTTC	CASSIDTGHAYEQYF
TRBV28	-	TRBJ1-1	-	TGTGCCAGCAGTTCGAACACTGAAGCTTTCTTT	CASSSNTEAFF
TRBV4-3	-	TRBJ1-3	-	TGCGCCAGCAGCCAAGACCACCTGAGCTCTGGAAACACCATATATTTT	CASSQDHLSSGNTIYF
TRBV6-1	TRBD1	TRBJ2-2	-	TGTGCCAGCAGGGAAGGGACAGGGGCCGGGGAGCTGTTTTTT	CASREGTGAGELFF
TRBV29-1	TRBD1	TRBJ2-1	-	TGCAGCGTTGAGGGGACAGGGAGCTCCTACAATGAGCAGTTCTTC	CSVEGTGSSYNEQFF
TRBV5-1	TRBD1	TRBJ2-1	-	TGCGCCAGCAGCAACCCCGGGACAGGGGGCTATGAGCAGTTCTTC	CASSNPGTGGYEQFF
TRBV6-4	-	TRBJ2-7	-	TGTGCCAGCAGTGCTCCCTACTGGGAGGGGGAGGAGGGGTACGAGCAGTACTTC	CASSAPYWEGEEGYEQYF
TRBV18	TRBD2	TRBJ2-3	-	TGTGCCAGCTCACTAGCGGGCGAAGATACGCAGTATTTT	CASSLAGEDTQYF
TRBV7-2	-	TRBJ2-5	-	TGTGCCAGCACCGCCGTCGGGATCCAAGAGACCCAGTACTTC	CASTAVGIQETQYF
TRBV27	-	TRBJ2-7	once	TGTGCCAGCAGTTTCTGGGACGGAGGCTCCTACGAGCAGTACTTC	CASSFWDGGSYEQYF
TRBV27	TRBD1	TRBJ1-4	-	TGTGCCAGCAGTTCAGACAGGGGTAATGAAAAACTGTTTTTT	CASSSDRGNEKLFF
TRBV29-1	-	TRBJ1-1	-	TGCAGCGTTCCCTCCGGGGGGGGCACTGAAGCTTTCTTT	CSVPSGGGTEAFF
TRBV29-1	-	TRBJ1-1	once	TGCAGCGCCCCAAACGCGGAGATGAACACTGAAGCTTTCTTT	CSAPNAEMNTEAFF
TRBV20-1	-	TRBJ2-5	-	TGCAGCTCGCTAAGGGAGGAGACCCAGTACTTC	CSSLREETQYF
TRBV29-1	-	TRBJ2-5	-	TGCAGCGTTGAAAAAGAGGGAGAGACCCAGTACTTC	CSVEKEGETQYF
TRBV2	-	TRBJ2-4	few	TGTGCCAGCAGTACGGGGACTCTAGCCAAAAACATTCAGTACTTC	CASSTGTLAKNIQYF
TRBV4-3	TRBD1	TRBJ2-2	-	TGCGCCAGCAGCCAACCCGACAGGGCTACCGGGGAGCTGTTTTTT	CASSQPDRATGELFF
TRBV18	-	TRBJ2-7	-	TGTGCCAGCTCACCACGTTTGGGGCCCTCCTACGAGCAGTACTTC	CASSPRLGPSYEQYF
TRBV30	-	TRBJ2-1	-	TGTGCCTGGAGTGTCCCCGGGAGCGCCTACAATGAGCAGTTCTTC	CAWSVPGSAYNEQFF
TRBV30	-	TRBJ2-5	-	TGTGCCTGGAGTGTTACCCTGTCCATTAGCGGAGAGACCCAGTACTTC	CAWSVTLSISGETQYF
TRBV7-8	TRBD2	TRBJ2-7	-	TGTGCCAGCAGCTGGACTAGCGGGAGCTCCTACGAGCAGTACTTC	CASSWTSGSSYEQYF
TRBV19	TRBD1	TRBJ2-3	-	TGTGCCAGTAGTCGCCCGCCGGGACAGGGGGCTCGTGGCACAGATACGCAGTATTTT	CASSRPPGQGARGTDTQYF
TRBV7-9	-	TRBJ1-1	once	TGTGCCAGCAGCTTAGGGGAGACAGAGCGAGCTTTCTTT	CASSLGETERAFF
TRBV7-9	TRBD2	TRBJ2-1	-	TGTGCCAGCAGCCAGACTAGCGGGGGAGCCACCTCCTACAATGAGCAGTTCTTC	CASSQTSGGATSYNEQFF
TRBV15	-	TRBJ2-7	-	TGTGCCACTAGAATGGCACAATCCTCCCTTGTCGAGCAGTACTTC	CATRMAQSSLVEQYF